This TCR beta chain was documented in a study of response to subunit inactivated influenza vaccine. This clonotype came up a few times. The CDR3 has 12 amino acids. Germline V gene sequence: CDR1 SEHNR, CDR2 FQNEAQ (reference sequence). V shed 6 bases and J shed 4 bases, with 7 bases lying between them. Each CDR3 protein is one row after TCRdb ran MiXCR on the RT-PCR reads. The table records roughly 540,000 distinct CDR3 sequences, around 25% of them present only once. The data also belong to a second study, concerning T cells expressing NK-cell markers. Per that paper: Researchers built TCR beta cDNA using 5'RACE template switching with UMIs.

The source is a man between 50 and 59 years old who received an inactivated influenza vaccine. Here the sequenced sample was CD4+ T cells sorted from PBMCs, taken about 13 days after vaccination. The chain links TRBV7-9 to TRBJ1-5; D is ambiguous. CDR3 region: CASRAGNQPQHF. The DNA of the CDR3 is TGTGCCAGCAGGGCGGGAAATCAGCCCCAGCATTTT.